Each of the 22 T cell receptor beta chains below was sequenced from the same sample in a study of blood T cell repertoires in COVID-19. TCRdb keeps only in-frame clones here, not all; method: immunoSEQ multiplex PCR. The sample gives about 230,000 clones, around nine tenths of which show up once; 3.5% to 4% is in the top ten. The specimen was PBMCs or T cells enriched from blood (not recorded which). These receptors all stem from a woman younger than 45 with acute COVID-19.

This chain joins TRBV7-9 and TRBJ1-1; possible D gene TRBD1, 5 bases. Deletions cut 2 bases from V and 6 bases from J, with 10 bases between. CDR3 length: 13 amino acids. Germline values: CDR1 SEHNR, CDR2 FQNEAQ (reference sequence). CDR3 nucleotide sequence: TGTGCCAGCAGCTTAAGGGGTAACCCTGAAGCTTTCTTT. It translates to CASSLRGNPEAFF.

This chain connects TRBV6-5 to TRBJ1-5, with unresolved D. Germline V gene lookup returns CDR1 MNHEY and CDR2 SVGAGI. V lost 6 bases and J 3 bases, leaving 15 bases between the germline ends. The CDR3 has 15 amino acids. CDR3 coding DNA: TGTGCCAGCAGGTTAATGTACAGTTACAATCAGCCCCAGCATTTT. It yields the protein CASRLMYSYNQPQHF.

The chain joins TRBV30 to TRBJ2-5; D may be TRBD2 (5 bases). The CDR3 has 16 amino acids. Trimming pared 2 bases from V and 1 base from J, leaving 17 bases between. Germline assignment: CDR1 GTSNPN and CDR2 SVGIG (reference sequence). The CDR3 loop is CAWSRNQFGSQETQYF. CDR3 bases: TGTGCCTGGAGTAGGAACCAATTTGGGAGCCAAGAGACCCAGTACTTC.

This clone was seen a single time. The V gene is TRBV9, the J gene TRBJ1-2, with 8 bases lining up with TRBD1. Looked up from germline, CDR1 is SGDLS and CDR2 is YYNGEE. V gave up 0 bases and J gave up 0 bases; unmatched junction bases: 7. The CDR3 sequence is 17 residues long. CDR3 DNA: TGTGCCAGCAGCGTAGAACAGGGGGTGGGAACTAACTATGGCTACACCTTC. Amino acid sequence: CASSVEQGVGTNYGYTF.

The chain links TRBV2 to TRBJ2-2; possible D gene TRBD1, 6 bases. This CDR3 spans 15 amino acids. Between the trimmed V and J ends, which lost 4 bases and 7 bases, there was a span of 16 bases. Per the germline V gene, CDR1 is SNHLY and CDR2 is FYNNEI. The CDR3 DNA follows: TGTGCCAGCAGTGCTCGGGACACCTTGGGCGGGGAGCTGTTTTTT. This translates into CASSARDTLGGELFF.

The chain carries TRBV7-9 and TRBJ1-1; possibly TRBD1 for D (5 bases). The V end was cut by 5 bases, the J end by 0 bases, with 10 bases between. The V gene's germline CDR1 is SEHNR and CDR2 FQNEAQ (reference sequence). This CDR3 is built from 14 residues. The CDR3 is CASSLQTVNTEAFF. The CDR3 DNA follows: TGTGCCAGCAGCCTCCAGACAGTGAACACTGAAGCTTTCTTT. The full variable domain, with the rest looked up from reference TRBV7-9 and TRBJ1-1, is DTGVSQNPRHKITKRGQNVTFRCDPISEHNRLYWYRQTLGQGPEFLTYFQNEAQLEKSRLLSDRFSAERPKGSFSTLEIQRTEQGDSAMYLCASSLQTVNTEAFFGQGTRLTVV.

The rearrangement links TRBV10-2 to TRBJ2-1, with D uncertain. This CDR3 is 17 amino acids long. Germline values: CDR1 WSHSY, CDR2 SAAADI. The V end was cut by 3 bases, the J end by 8 bases, with 23 bases between. CDR3 sequence reads: CASSEESQAHHLHEQFF. In nucleotides, the CDR3 is TGCGCCAGCAGTGAAGAATCCCAGGCCCACCATCTCCATGAGCAGTTCTTC.

The chain joins TRBV27 to TRBJ1-1; D unresolved. V lost 3 bases to trimming and J lost 1 base, with 6 bases between them. This CDR3 has 13 amino acids. Germline CDR1 reads MNHEY; CDR2 reads SMNVEV (reference sequence). DNA of the CDR3: TGTGCCAGCAGTTTCGCGAAGAACACTGAAGCTTTCTTT. This gives the protein CASSFAKNTEAFF.

The chain carries TRBV3-1 (or the pseudogene TRBV3-2) and TRBJ1-1; no clear D gene. The V and J ends lost 2 bases and 7 bases respectively, with 5 bases between them. The germline CDR1 and CDR2 sequences are LGHDT and YNNKEL (reference sequence). CDR3 length: 11 amino acids. The CDR3 DNA reads as TGTGCCAGCAGCCAACTGTATGAAGCTTTCTTT. Translation gives CASSQLYEAFF.

V gene TRBV5-6 combines with J gene TRBJ2-1; 8 nucleotides agree with TRBD1. Germline V gene data show CDR1 as SGHDT and CDR2 as YYEEEE. The CDR3 covers 15 residues. Losses at the gene ends were 1 base for V and 9 bases for J; bases not matched to a gene: 9. CDR3 in amino acids: CASSLFQNRGIEQFF. The CDR3 DNA is TGTGCCAGCAGCTTGTTTCAAAACAGGGGGATTGAGCAGTTCTTC.

This clone was found once. V gene TRBV10-2 combines with J gene TRBJ2-7, with 7 bases lining up with TRBD2. Germline CDR1 reads WSHSY; CDR2 reads SAAADI. The V gene end was trimmed by 3 bases and the J gene end by 0 bases; junction bases not matched to a gene: 5. CDR3 length: 15 residues. The CDR3 protein is CASSDRRGSSYEQYF. The DNA of the CDR3 is TGCGCCAGCAGTGATAGGCGGGGGTCCTCCTACGAGCAGTACTTC.

The rearrangement links TRBV5-1 to TRBJ1-2; 9 bases align to TRBD1. This CDR3 spans 15 amino acids. CDR1 is SGHRS and CDR2 is YFSETQ in the germline V gene. With 2 bases clipped from V and 5 bases from J, the junction kept 7 bases outside the gene matches. Here the CDR3 DNA reads TGCGCCAGCAGCTTTATGGGACAGGGTCATTATGGCTACACCTTC. Its protein product is CASSFMGQGHYGYTF.

This chain connects TRBV18 to TRBJ1-1, with D maybe TRBD1 (6 bases). Looked up from germline, CDR1 is KGHSH and CDR2 is LQKENI. Trimming shortened V by 2 bases and J by 4 bases, and 11 bases separated the two germline ends. CDR3 length: 14 residues. The CDR3 region has the DNA TGTGCCAGCTCACCAAGCAGGGGTGGCACTGAAGCTTTCTTT. Translated: CASSPSRGGTEAFF. Combining the CDR3 with reference TRBV18 and TRBJ1-1 gives the whole variable domain NAGVMQNPRHLVRRRGQEARLRCSPMKGHSHVYWYRQLPEEGLKFMVYLQKENIIDESGMPKERFSAEFPKEGPSILRIQQVVRGDSAAYFCASSPSRGGTEAFFGQGTRLTVV.

This sequence joins TRBV7-9 and TRBJ2-3, with 9 bases lining up with TRBD1. Trimming cost V 5 bases and J 2 bases; bases outside gene matches: 11. CDR1 SEHNR and CDR2 FQNEAQ come from the germline V gene (reference sequence). This CDR3 has 17 residues. CDR3 DNA sequence: TGTGCCAGCAGCCTGCAACCGGGACAGGGAGCCACAGATACGCAGTATTTT. Amino acid sequence: CASSLQPGQGATDTQYF.

V is TRBV10-3 and J is TRBJ1-1; no firm D call. The germline V and J ends were trimmed by 5 bases and 1 base, with 11 bases remaining between them. Looked up from germline, CDR1 is ENHRY and CDR2 is SYGVKD. The CDR3 consists of 14 residues. The CDR3 DNA is TGTGCCATCAGTACCTACGACACGAACACTGAAGCTTTCTTT. It encodes CAISTYDTNTEAFF.

The chain employs TRBV7-2 and TRBJ1-5; D might be TRBD1 (5 bases). Trimming removed 1 base at V and 7 bases at J, with 17 bases between. Per the germline V gene, CDR1 is SGHTA and CDR2 is FQGNSA. The CDR3 sequence is 16 residues long. The CDR3 region has the DNA TGTGCCAGCAGCTTAGGGGGAGCCGGGGGGAGGCAGCCCCAGCATTTT. Translating it yields CASSLGGAGGRQPQHF.

The V call is TRBV11-3, the J call TRBJ2-6; tentative D call: TRBD1 (6 bases). The CDR3 totals 17 residues. Germline V lookup: CDR1 SGHNT, CDR2 YENEEA. Trimming cost V 1 base and J 2 bases, with 12 bases left between them. The CDR3 coding sequence is TGTGCCAGCAGCTTAGGGCAGGGGCCCCCTGGGGCCAACGTCCTGACTTTC. Protein: CASSLGQGPPGANVLTF.

The genes are TRBV14 and TRBJ2-6; a possible D gene is TRBD2 (5 bases). V was trimmed by 6 bases and J by 0 bases, leaving 9 bases between them. The CDR3 has 15 amino acids. Germline CDR1 reads SGHDN; CDR2 reads FVKESK. Here the CDR3 DNA reads TGTGCCAGCAGTCACGCGGGCTCTGGGGCCAACGTCCTGACTTTC. Translating gives CASSHAGSGANVLTF.

This sequence joins TRBV9 and TRBJ2-2; 7 nucleotides agree with TRBD1. CDR3 length equals 16 residues. V shed 4 bases and J 0 bases; nucleotides not matched to a gene: 6. Germline CDR1 reads SGDLS; CDR2 reads YYNGEE. The CDR3 region is CASSTQTGTNTGELFF. CDR3 bases: TGTGCCAGCAGCACCCAGACAGGGACGAACACCGGGGAGCTGTTTTTT.

This sequence joins TRBV15 and TRBJ1-1; D possibly corresponds to TRBD1 (5 bases). V was pared by 0 bases and J by 7 bases, with 12 bases between. Per germline, CDR1 LNHNV and CDR2 YYDKDF (reference sequence). The CDR3 has 14 residues. As DNA, the CDR3 is TGTGCCACCAGCAGAGACAGGGAATTGAGTGAAGCTTTCTTT. This codes for CATSRDRELSEAFF.

The rearrangement uses TRBV11-2 and TRBJ2-7; TRBD1 agrees at 9 bases. The CDR3 spans 15 residues. Unmatched junction bases numbered 8, after V lost 5 bases and J lost 3 bases. Germline V gene lookup returns CDR1 SGHAT and CDR2 FQNNGV. CDR3 amino acids: CASSIDGTGIYEQYF. CDR3 bases: TGTGCCAGCAGCATCGACGGGACAGGGATCTACGAGCAGTACTTC.

V and J are TRBV6-1 and TRBJ2-1; weak D call: TRBD1 (6 bases). The CDR3 totals 12 residues. Between the trimmed V and J ends, which lost 5 bases and 9 bases, there was a span of 11 bases. Germline lookup yields CDR1 MNHNS and CDR2 SASEGT. CDR3 nucleotide sequence: TGTGCCAGCAGTTTTACAGGGACTGAGCAGTTCTTC. Translation gives CASSFTGTEQFF.